The 20 T cell receptor beta chains given below trace back to one sample, sequenced in a study of PD-1 blockade in mismatch repair-deficient tumors. The assay was immunoSEQ multiplex PCR, and TCRdb's table has in-frame clones only and misses some. The sample lists about 130,000 clones, approximately 91% occurring once. The source material was peripheral blood, sampled approximately 72 weeks after starting pembrolizumab. All receptors derive from an adult with mismatch repair-deficient cancer.

The chain recombines TRBV7-6 with TRBJ2-7; D might be TRBD1 or TRBD2, each matching 6 bases. The CDR3 consists of 15 residues. Germline-derived CDR1 and CDR2 are SGHVS and FNYEAQ. Trimming took 1 base from V and 3 from J, leaving 13 bases between them. The CDR3 DNA follows: TGTGCCAGCAGCTTAGAAGGGGGGCCTTTCTACGAGCAGTACTTC. It yields the protein CASSLEGGPFYEQYF. Full variable domain (outside the CDR3, taken from reference TRBV7-6 and TRBJ2-7): GAGVSQSPRYKVTKRGQDVALRCDPISGHVSLYWYRQALGQGPEFLTYFNYEAQQDKSGLPNDRFSAERPEGSISTLTIQRTEQRDSAMYRCASSLEGGPFYEQYFGPGTRLTVT.

The gene calls are TRBV7-9 and TRBJ2-2; D not certain. V shed 1 base and J shed 0 bases, with 9 bases lying between them. The CDR3 contains 16 residues. Per germline, CDR1 SEHNR and CDR2 FQNEAQ (reference sequence). The CDR3 loop is CASSLEVGTNTGELFF. The CDR3 DNA follows: TGTGCCAGCAGCTTAGAAGTGGGTACGAACACCGGGGAGCTGTTTTTT.

This clone was recorded a few times. V gene TRBV7-2 combines with J gene TRBJ2-7; TRBD2 matches at 8 bases. The ends lost 5 bases at V and 2 bases at J; junction bases unmatched: 8. This CDR3 has 15 residues. The V gene's germline CDR1 is SGHTA and CDR2 FQGNSA. The CDR3 nucleotides are TGTGCCAGCAGCCTGAGCGGGAGCTTGGCCTACGAGCAGTACTTC. The encoded protein is CASSLSGSLAYEQYF.

This chain uses TRBV30 with TRBJ2-5; the match to TRBD2 covers 9 bases. This CDR3 contains 17 residues. With 1 base clipped from V and 2 bases from J, the junction kept 11 bases outside the gene matches. CDR1 GTSNPN and CDR2 SVGIG come from the germline V gene (reference sequence). The CDR3 sequence: CAWSDFSGSSPQETQYF. DNA of the CDR3: TGTGCCTGGAGTGATTTTAGCGGGAGCTCCCCACAAGAGACCCAGTACTTC.

This sequence joins TRBV4-1 and TRBJ2-2, with D tentatively TRBD2 (7 bases). Germline V gene sequence: CDR1 MGHRA, CDR2 YSYEKL. This CDR3 has 17 residues. Trimming pared 0 bases from V and 6 bases from J, leaving 17 bases between. CDR3 amino acids: CASSQDRGSLAAGELFF. CDR3 in DNA: TGCGCCAGCAGCCAAGATAGGGGGTCGCTAGCGGCCGGGGAGCTGTTTTTT.

CDR3 DNA: TGTGCCAGCAGCGAGGACAGGGAGGCCGGGGAGCTGTTTTTT. It is translated as CASSEDREAGELFF. The V and J genes are TRBV28 and TRBJ2-2; TRBD1 aligns across 8 bases. From germline, CDR1 is MDHEN and CDR2 SYDVKM. The length of the CDR3 is 14 residues. Germline trimming cut 6 bases from V and 6 bases from J; bases unmatched to any gene: 6.

V gene TRBV19 combines with J gene TRBJ2-7; D gene uncertain. There are 13 residues in the CDR3. The V and J ends lost 2 bases and 7 bases respectively, with 12 bases between them. Germline V gives CDR1 LNHDA, CDR2 SQIVND (reference sequence). In nucleotides, the CDR3 is TGTGCCAGTAGTATATCCCTCGTGGGGGAGCAGTACTTC. Translation gives CASSISLVGEQYF.

The chain is built from TRBV5-6 and TRBJ2-5; 7 bases align to TRBD1. This CDR3 has 15 residues. The J segment lost 5 bases and the V segment lost 0 bases, leaving 7 bases of the junction unmatched. Germline loops: CDR1 SGHDT, CDR2 YYEEEE. The CDR3 bases are TGTGCCAGCAGCTTGGGCGACAGGGTCGGGGAGACCCAGTACTTC. It translates to CASSLGDRVGETQYF. Drawing the rest from reference TRBV5-6 and TRBJ2-5, the complete variable domain is DAGVTQSPTHLIKTRGQQVTLRCSPKSGHDTVSWYQQALGQGPQFIFQYYEEEERQRGNFPDRFSGHQFPNYSSELNVNALLLGDSALYLCASSLGDRVGETQYFGPGTRLLVL.

This chain links TRBV2 with TRBJ2-7; no clear D gene. Trimming pared 0 bases from V and 6 bases from J, leaving 3 bases between. Germline V gene lookup returns CDR1 SNHLY and CDR2 FYNNEI. The CDR3 has 11 residues. The CDR3 bases are TGTGCCAGCAGTGAAGCCGGCGAGCAGTACTTC. Amino acids: CASSEAGEQYF.

The chain links TRBV11-2 to TRBJ2-1; D is undetermined. Per the germline V gene, CDR1 is SGHAT and CDR2 is FQNNGV. The V end lost 3 bases, the J end lost 8 bases, and 14 bases lay between the germline ends. This CDR3 spans 14 amino acids. CDR3 sequence (DNA): TGTGCCAGCAGCTTGGGTTCGCCGGTCCATGAGCAGTTCTTC. As protein: CASSLGSPVHEQFF.

The chain links TRBV10-3 to TRBJ2-1; no clear D gene. Trimming removed 6 bases from V and 0 bases from J, with 15 bases in between. This CDR3 contains 16 residues. CDR1 ENHRY and CDR2 SYGVKD come from the germline V gene. The CDR3 DNA sequence: TGTGCCATCAGAGAAAGTGGTGGAAACTCCTACAATGAGCAGTTCTTC. It is translated as CAIRESGGNSYNEQFF.

This chain links TRBV25-1 with TRBJ2-5; tentative D call: TRBD1 (6 bases). With 4 bases removed from V and 2 bases from J, the gap between germline ends came to 14 bases. Germline CDR1 MGHDK, CDR2 SYGVNS. The CDR3 runs to 15 residues. The CDR3 DNA sequence: TGTGCCAGCAGTGCCAAACAGGGCCCACAAGAGACCCAGTACTTC. Translated, it gives CASSAKQGPQETQYF.

The chain carries TRBV4-1 and TRBJ1-1; 8 nucleotides line up with TRBD1. Germline V CDR1 and CDR2: MGHRA, YSYEKL. The length of the CDR3 is 14 residues. V dropped 4 bases and J dropped 5; count of bases not matched to a gene: 6. The CDR3 spells CASSPDRVMTEAFF. In DNA form, the CDR3 reads TGCGCCAGCAGCCCGGACAGGGTGATGACTGAAGCTTTCTTT.

This sequence joins TRBV13 and TRBJ2-1; TRBD2 might be the D (6 bases). Germline CDR1 PRHDT, CDR2 FYEKMQ (reference sequence). V dropped 5 bases and J dropped 10 bases, with 18 bases sitting between them. This CDR3 is built from 14 residues. CDR3 amino acids: CASSPWREASEQFF. CDR3 DNA sequence: TGTGCCAGCAGCCCATGGCGGGAAGCCTCGGAGCAGTTCTTC.

The chain is built from TRBV28 and TRBJ2-5; perhaps TRBD2 as D (7 bases). Trimming pared 7 bases from V and 2 bases from J, leaving 17 bases between. CDR1 MDHEN and CDR2 SYDVKM come from the germline V gene. CDR3 length: 15 residues. The CDR3 DNA follows: TGTGCCAGCACCGGTAGGGGGAGGGGGCAAGAGACCCAGTACTTC. It is translated as CASTGRGRGQETQYF.

The chain carries TRBV27 and TRBJ2-7; D is unresolved. This CDR3 comprises 16 residues. CDR1 MNHEY and CDR2 SMNVEV come from the germline V gene (reference sequence). V was shortened by 4 bases and J by 0 bases, with 16 bases between the two germline ends. The CDR3 region is CASSSSSGVRSYEQYF. CDR3 nucleotides: TGTGCCAGCAGTTCTTCCTCAGGCGTCCGCTCCTACGAGCAGTACTTC.

The chain couples TRBV4-1 to TRBJ1-3, with a tentative D call TRBD1 (6 bases). With 2 bases removed from V and 0 bases from J, the gap between germline ends came to 14 bases. Germline V CDR1 and CDR2: MGHRA, YSYEKL. There are 17 residues in the CDR3. Written as DNA, the CDR3 is TGCGCCAGCAGCCAACGGACAGTAGGAGCCTCTGGAAACACCATATATTTT. Amino acids: CASSQRTVGASGNTIYF.

The sample holds one count of this clone. The chain couples TRBV10-2 to TRBJ1-1; D is undetermined. V was trimmed by 7 bases and J by 1 base, leaving 7 bases between them. Germline CDR1 and CDR2: WSHSY and SAAADI. The CDR3 consists of 12 residues. The CDR3 DNA sequence: TGCGCCAGCAAGGTAAAGAACACTGAAGCTTTCTTT. Translating gives CASKVKNTEAFF.

The rearrangement links TRBV6-5 to TRBJ1-5; a possible D gene is TRBD1 (6 bases). The V gene lost 5 bases and the J gene lost 0 bases, with 8 bases spanning the gap. The CDR3 has 14 residues. From germline, CDR1 is MNHEY and CDR2 SVGAGI. This CDR3 reads CASSRTDSNQPQHF. For the CDR3, the DNA is TGTGCCAGCAGTCGGACAGATAGCAATCAGCCCCAGCATTTT.

V gene TRBV4-3 combines with J gene TRBJ2-7; 15 nucleotides match TRBD2. This CDR3 region has 15 residues. V dropped 4 bases and J dropped 4; count of bases not matched to a gene: 2. From germline, CDR1 is LGHNA and CDR2 YSLEER. The CDR3 nucleotides are TGCGCCAGCAGCCTGGGACTAGCGGGAGGATACGAGCAGTACTTC. Protein product: CASSLGLAGGYEQYF.